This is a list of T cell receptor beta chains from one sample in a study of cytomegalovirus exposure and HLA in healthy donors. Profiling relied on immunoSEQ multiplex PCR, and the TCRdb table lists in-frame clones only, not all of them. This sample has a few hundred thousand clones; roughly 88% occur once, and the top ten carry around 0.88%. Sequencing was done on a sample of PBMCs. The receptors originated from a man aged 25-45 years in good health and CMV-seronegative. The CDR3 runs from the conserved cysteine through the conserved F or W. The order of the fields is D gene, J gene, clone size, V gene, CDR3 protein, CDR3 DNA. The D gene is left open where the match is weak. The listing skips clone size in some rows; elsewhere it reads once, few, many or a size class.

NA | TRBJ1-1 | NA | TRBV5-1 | CASSLVEGEAFF | TGCGCCAGCAGCTTGGTAGAGGGAGAAGCTTTCTTT
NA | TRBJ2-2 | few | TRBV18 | CASSTVPNTGELFF | TGTGCCAGCTCGACAGTCCCGAACACCGGGGAGCTGTTTTTT
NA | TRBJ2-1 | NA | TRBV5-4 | CASSTQQGKEQFF | TGTGCCAGCAGCACTCAACAGGGAAAAGAGCAGTTCTTC
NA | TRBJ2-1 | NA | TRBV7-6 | CASSFRGKSYNEQFF | TGTGCCAGCAGCTTTAGAGGAAAGTCCTACAATGAGCAGTTCTTC
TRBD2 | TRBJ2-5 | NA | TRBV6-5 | CASSPLAGGETQYF | TGTGCCAGCAGCCCTCTAGCGGGGGGAGAGACCCAGTACTTC
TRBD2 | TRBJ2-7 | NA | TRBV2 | CASISTGGEQYF | TGTGCCAGCATTTCCACGGGGGGGGAGCAGTACTTC
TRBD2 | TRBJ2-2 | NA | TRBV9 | CASSATGLAHTGELFF | TGTGCCAGCAGCGCCACGGGACTAGCGCACACCGGGGAGCTGTTTTTT
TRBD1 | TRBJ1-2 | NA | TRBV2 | CARGQGDGYTF | TGTGCCAGGGGACAGGGGGACGGCTACACCTTC
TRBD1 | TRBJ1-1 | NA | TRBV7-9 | CASSMRGQGRNTEAFF | TGTGCCAGCAGCATGCGGGGACAGGGTAGGAACACTGAAGCTTTCTTT
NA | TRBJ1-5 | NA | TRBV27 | CASSPSGIQPQHF | TGTGCCAGCAGTCCCTCCGGTATTCAGCCCCAGCATTTT
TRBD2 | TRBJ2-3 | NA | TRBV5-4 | CASSPPGLAGSTDTQYF | TGTGCCAGCAGCCCACCGGGACTAGCGGGGTCCACAGATACGCAGTATTTT
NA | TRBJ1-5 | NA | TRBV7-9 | CASSLTGSTNQPQHF | TGTGCCAGCAGCTTAACCGGGAGCACTAATCAGCCCCAGCATTTT
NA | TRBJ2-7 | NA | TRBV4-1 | CASSQVEGLMTGEQYF | TGCGCCAGCAGCCAAGTCGAGGGTTTGATGACGGGAGAGCAGTACTTC
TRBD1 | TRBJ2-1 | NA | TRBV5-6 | CASSLAGQGYNEQFF | TGTGCCAGCAGCTTGGCGGGACAGGGTTACAATGAGCAGTTCTTC
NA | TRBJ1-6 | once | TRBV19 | CASSTGTYNSPLHF | TGTGCCAGTAGTACCGGGACCTATAATTCACCCCTCCACTTT
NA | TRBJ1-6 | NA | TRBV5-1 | CASSGGLMGSPLHF | TGCGCCAGCAGCGGAGGGCTGATGGGTTCACCCCTCCACTTT
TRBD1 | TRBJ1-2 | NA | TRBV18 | CASSPSPGGSIYGYTF | TGTGCCAGCTCACCTTCACCAGGGGGCAGTATCTATGGCTACACCTTC
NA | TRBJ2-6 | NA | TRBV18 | CASSPYSGANVLTF | TGTGCCAGCTCACCCTACTCTGGGGCCAACGTCCTGACTTTC
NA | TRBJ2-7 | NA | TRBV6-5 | CASRPSGSSYEQYF | TGTGCCAGCAGACCTTCGGGTTCCTCCTACGAGCAGTACTTC
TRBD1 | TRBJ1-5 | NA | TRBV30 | CAWSVARTGGNQPQHF | TGTGCCTGGAGTGTGGCAAGGACAGGGGGCAATCAGCCCCAGCATTTT
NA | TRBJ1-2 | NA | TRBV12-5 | CASGLAGLDNYGYTF | TGTGCTAGTGGCCTTGCGGGACTGGATAACTATGGCTACACCTTC
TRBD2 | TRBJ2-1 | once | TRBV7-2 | CASSLVSGGAPYNEQFF | TGTGCCAGCAGCTTAGTAAGCGGGGGGGCTCCCTACAATGAGCAGTTCTTC
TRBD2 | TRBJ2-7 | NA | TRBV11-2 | CASSLGGGPNEQYF | TGTGCCAGCAGCTTAGGCGGGGGTCCCAACGAGCAGTACTTC
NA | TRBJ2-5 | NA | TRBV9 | CASSVAGGSQETQYF | TGTGCCAGCAGCGTAGCTGGCGGTTCTCAAGAGACCCAGTACTTC
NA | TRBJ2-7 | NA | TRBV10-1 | CASSAQQGQWEQYF | TGCGCCAGCAGTGCCCAGCAGGGGCAGTGGGAGCAGTACTTC
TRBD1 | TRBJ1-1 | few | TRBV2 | CASRPQGQGGTEAFF | TGTGCCAGCAGGCCCCAGGGACAGGGCGGCACTGAAGCTTTCTTT
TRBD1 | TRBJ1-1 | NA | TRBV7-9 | CASSPGQGSYTEAFF | TGTGCCAGCAGCCCGGGACAGGGGTCGTACACTGAAGCTTTCTTT
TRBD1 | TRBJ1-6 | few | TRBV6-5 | CASSRDSGSPLHF | TGTGCCAGCAGTCGGGACAGCGGGTCACCCCTCCACTTT
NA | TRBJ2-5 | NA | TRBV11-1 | CASSLARKETQYF | TGTGCCAGCAGCTTAGCGCGAAAAGAGACCCAGTACTTC
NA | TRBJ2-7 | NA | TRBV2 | CAAQRGDRLGEQYF | TGTGCCGCACAACGGGGGGACAGGTTGGGCGAGCAGTACTTC
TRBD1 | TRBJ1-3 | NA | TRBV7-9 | CASSSLTGAGNTIYF | TGTGCCAGCAGCTCGCTGACAGGGGCTGGAAACACCATATATTTT
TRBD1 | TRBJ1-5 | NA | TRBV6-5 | CASRDRANQPQHF | TGTGCCAGCCGGGACAGGGCAAATCAGCCCCAGCATTTT
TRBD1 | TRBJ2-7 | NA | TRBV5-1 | CASSLGDRQKQYF | TGCGCCAGCAGCTTAGGGGACAGACAGAAACAGTACTTC
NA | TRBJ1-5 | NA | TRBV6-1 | CASSEVQGYQPQHF | TGTGCCAGCAGTGAAGTTCAGGGTTATCAGCCCCAGCATTTT
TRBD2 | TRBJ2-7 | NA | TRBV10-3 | CATLSGDSYEQYF | TGTGCCACCCTGAGCGGGGACTCCTACGAGCAGTACTTC
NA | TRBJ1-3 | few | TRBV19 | CASSPTGWSGNTIYF | TGTGCCAGTAGTCCCACAGGGTGGTCTGGAAACACCATATATTTT
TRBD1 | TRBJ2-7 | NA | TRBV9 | CASSVAPTGAYEQYF | TGTGCCAGCAGCGTAGCTCCGACAGGGGCCTACGAGCAGTACTTC
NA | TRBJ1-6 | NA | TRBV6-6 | CASRNGGFDSPLHF | TGTGCCAGCAGAAACGGAGGGTTTGATTCACCCCTCCACTTT
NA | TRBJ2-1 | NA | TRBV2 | CASRTGQLEFF | TGTGCCAGCAGGACGGGACAACTGGAGTTCTTC
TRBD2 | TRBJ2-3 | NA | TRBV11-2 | CASSSGLAGDTQYF | TGTGCCAGCAGCTCGGGACTAGCGGGAGATACGCAGTATTTT